This T cell receptor beta chain was documented in a study of blood T cell repertoires in COVID-19 (TCRdb year 2020). Background for the entire study: Samples covering the acute and convalescent phases of COVID-19 were provided by collaborators in the United States, Italy and Spain. The sample metadata nearly always contained a de-identified subject ID, COVID-19 status, age in years and sex. The samples were drawn from the first 160 participants of the ongoing ImmuneRACE study and from some 1,300 subjects provided by 6 global collaborators. The material from the prospective study consisted of cDNA or gDNA derived from T cells, B-cell-depleted T cells, or PBMCs. Where available, HLA class I and class II types were obtained from metadata supplied by the sample provider rather than from assay-based typing. Subjects who had been exposed to COVID-19, were actively infected with it, or had recovered from it provided the deeply sampled blood TCRbeta repertoires that made up the dataset. A freely available public database, intended as a resource for researchers studying the immune response to SARS-CoV-2, is where the repertoires were released. Overall study outcomes, separate from this receptor: Clinical and demographic metadata were provided uncurated, with the amount varying by source and participant.

As concerns this clone: Its antigen remains undetermined. No much larger clone exists at a distance of one base, and base qualities are not known.

TCRbeta CDR3 regions were amplified from genomic DNA using the immunoSEQ Assay, a bias-controlled multiplex PCR. The study's processing was this. Nucleated cell counts per sample were estimated from amplification of reference gene primers within the assay. To quantify the absolute abundance of each unique TCRbeta CDR3 rearrangement, sequence reads were collapsed and filtered. For each sample, productive Simpson clonality was calculated by taking the square root of Simpson's diversity index across productive rearrangements. TCRdb retrieved this table from immuneACCESS and kept in-frame rearrangements only. Not all clones are present; in checked studies, unresolved V genes account for under half, and no reason is known for the remainder. That table gives V, J and clone size, and the DNA gave D and trimming. For this sample the table gives fewer than 250,000 clones, of which around 86% were detected only once. The ten top clones hold 3.8% of the sample.

The CDR3 numbers 15 residues from cysteine through phenylalanine. Kept here is only the CDR3 DNA, which spans 45 bases and is read in frame from base 1. The germline ends are 10 bases apart after V is trimmed by 5 bases and J by 0 bases. CDR1 and CDR2 are drawn from the germline V gene: MDHEN, SYDVKM. Participants in the prospective study were aged roughly 18 to 100 years, lived in 20 to 30 United States geographic areas, and enrolled through a virtual design. Cohort assignment in the prospective study relied on participant-reported clinical history from a screening survey and a study questionnaire. Each participant in the prospective study had whole blood, serum and a nasopharyngeal or oropharyngeal swab collected by mobile phlebotomists. Additional blood draws and questionnaires over an approximately two-month period could optionally be provided by prospective study participants. Before DNA extraction, blood samples from the prospective study were shipped at room temperature or frozen.

The chain was built from TRBV28 and TRBJ1-4, with the D gene call left open. The clonotype was recovered from a woman between 40 and 55 years old with acute COVID-19. The specimen was PBMCs or T cells enriched from blood (not recorded which). The sequenced DNA: TGTGCCAGCAGTCTGAACACAGCAACTAATGAAAAACTGTTTTTT. This encodes CASSLNTATNEKLFF.